This TCR beta chain was captured in a study of T cells in localized non-small cell lung cancer. By proportion, this clone is medium-sized. An end of the junction does not agree with germline; a read error may underlie this. Germline V CDR1 and CDR2: SGHNT, YENEEA. CDR3 length: 14 amino acids. The repertoire was sequenced with immunoSEQ multiplex PCR; TCRdb's copy has only in-frame clones and lacks some. This repertoire shows 1,200 or so clones, approximately 32% found once; its top ten account for approximately 9.1%. The chain couples TRBV11-3 to TRBJ2-5; D is ambiguous. The origin of this receptor is a male donor aged 60 or over with stage I squamous cell lung carcinoma. Sequencing was performed on normal lung tissue next to the tumor, taken before any cancer treatment. CDR3 DNA sequence: TGTGCTAGCAGCCCCAGAGGCAGCCAAGAGACCCAGTACTTC. Translating gives CASSPRGSQETQYF.